Presented here are 24 T cell receptor beta chains from one specimen sequenced in a study of neurological immune-mediated disorders. TCRdb passed the 5' RACE reads through MiXCR, listing each CDR3 protein once. The repertoire holds tens of thousands of distinct CDR3 sequences, with approximately 5.2% as singletons. Sequencing used CD4+ T cells from blood. These receptors were collected from a woman aged 45-65 years in good health.

In its sample, this clonotype was seen many times. The J gene is TRBJ2-1, the V gene TRBV27, with D unresolved. From germline, CDR1 is MNHEY and CDR2 SMNVEV (reference sequence). The CDR3 sequence is 13 residues long. V lost 5 bases to trimming and J lost 10 bases, with 15 bases between them. The CDR3 is CASSPNQLREQFF. CDR3 DNA: TGTGCCAGCAGTCCTAACCAGCTACGGGAGCAGTTCTTC.

This clonotype was recorded at least ten times. This chain uses TRBV3-1 with TRBJ1-1, with a possible D match to TRBD1 (5 bases). V dropped 4 bases and J dropped 4 bases, with 13 bases sitting between them. CDR3 length: 14 amino acids. Per the germline V gene, CDR1 is LGHDT and CDR2 is YNNKEL (reference sequence). The CDR3 region has the DNA TGTGCCAGCAGCCTAAAAGCGGGGGTCACTGAAGCTTTCTTT. It is translated as CASSLKAGVTEAFF.

As DNA, the CDR3 is TGCGCCAGCAGTGAGTCGAGGGACCGTTACACGTTTGAGCAGTTCTTC. Translating gives CASSESRDRYTFEQFF. The chain is built from TRBV10-1 and TRBJ2-1; either TRBD1 or TRBD2 may fit D (5 bases each). Trimming removed 0 bases at V and 9 bases at J, with 18 bases between. Looked up from germline, CDR1 is WNHNN and CDR2 is SYGVQD (reference sequence). The CDR3 spans 16 residues.

This clonotype was counted at least ten times. This rearrangement joins TRBV5-1 to TRBJ2-3, with TRBD2 matching over 7 bases. Trimming at V came to 0 bases and at J to 2 bases, leaving 6 bases not matched to a gene. CDR3 length equals 16 residues. CDR1 SGHRS and CDR2 YFSETQ come from the germline V gene. Written as DNA, the CDR3 is TGCGCCAGCAGCTTGGGTCAAAGCGGGGCCACAGATACGCAGTATTTT. It specifies CASSLGQSGATDTQYF.

This chain links TRBV9 with TRBJ2-1; 9 bases agree with TRBD1. V lost 7 bases and J lost 4; bases outside the gene matches: 0. This CDR3 comprises 12 residues. In germline, CDR1 is SGDLS, CDR2 YYNGEE. CDR3 loop: CASGQGYNEQFF. CDR3 coding DNA: TGTGCCAGCGGACAGGGGTACAATGAGCAGTTCTTC. The variable domain in full, completed from reference TRBV9 and TRBJ2-1, reads DSGVTQTPKHLITATGQRVTLRCSPRSGDLSVYWYQQSLDQGLQFLIQYYNGEERAKGNILERFSAQQFPDLHSELNLSSLELGDSALYFCASGQGYNEQFFGPGTRLTVL.

This clonotype showed up many times. The gene calls are TRBV6-6 and TRBJ2-7; D is unresolved. V was trimmed by 6 bases and J by 2 bases, leaving 17 bases between them. This CDR3 is 15 amino acids long. Germline CDR1 reads MNHNY; CDR2 reads SVGAGI (reference sequence). CDR3 DNA: TGTGCCAGCAGCAAGACCCGGACGGAGACCTACGAGCAGTACTTC. It encodes CASSKTRTETYEQYF.

This clonotype appeared many times. The rearrangement uses TRBV6-5 and TRBJ2-5; maybe TRBD2 (6 bases). The CDR3 is 15 residues long. Germline CDR1 and CDR2: MNHEY and SVGAGI. Deletions cut 2 bases from V and 4 bases from J, with 14 bases between. The CDR3 loop reads CASSYGWEERETQYF. The CDR3 DNA reads as TGTGCCAGCAGTTACGGGTGGGAGGAACGAGAGACCCAGTACTTC.

The V and J genes are TRBV19 and TRBJ2-3; 8 nucleotides line up with TRBD2. This CDR3 spans 15 amino acids. Per germline, CDR1 LNHDA and CDR2 SQIVND (reference sequence). After removal of 7 bases from V and 3 bases from J, the junction contained 9 bases not matched to a gene. The CDR3 sequence is CASTNGLASTDTQYF. DNA for the CDR3: TGTGCCAGTACGAACGGACTAGCTTCGACAGATACGCAGTATTTT.

This clonotype was observed many times. The chain couples TRBV6-6 to TRBJ2-1; 8 bases map to TRBD1. The length of the CDR3 is 15 residues. The V and J ends lost 7 bases and 4 bases, in that order; junction bases with no gene match: 9. CDR1 is MNHNY, CDR2 SVGAGI, per germline (reference sequence). DNA for the CDR3: TGTGCCAGCAATAGAGGACAGGGAGGTTACAATGAGCAGTTCTTC. The encoded protein is CASNRGQGGYNEQFF.

This clonotype was found many times. The rearrangement joins TRBV5-1 to TRBJ2-7, with TRBD1 matching 9 bases. V lost 0 bases to trimming and J lost 8 bases; unmatched junction nucleotides: 9. CDR3 length equals 15 residues. Germline CDR1 and CDR2: SGHRS and YFSETQ. In DNA, the CDR3 is TGCGCCAGCAGCTTGGAGGGACAGGGCCTTCGTCAGCAGTACTTC. As protein: CASSLEGQGLRQQYF.

This clonotype was observed many times. The rearrangement links TRBV28 to TRBJ2-2; D is uncertain. V shed 7 bases and J shed 2 bases, with 11 bases lying between them. In germline, CDR1 is MDHEN, CDR2 SYDVKM. The CDR3 runs to 14 residues. For the CDR3, the DNA is TGTGCCAGCAACCGCGGACGAAACACCGGGGAGCTGTTTTTT. This encodes CASNRGRNTGELFF.

This clonotype showed up many times. The chain couples TRBV20-1 to TRBJ2-7; 9 positions match TRBD1. The CDR3 is made up of 17 amino acids. The V and J ends lost 0 bases and 3 bases, in that order; junction bases with no gene match: 12. Per the germline V gene, CDR1 is DFQATT and CDR2 is SNEGSKA (reference sequence). This CDR3 is CSARDYRGQGKFYEQYF. CDR3 bases: TGCAGTGCTAGAGATTACAGGGGACAGGGAAAATTCTACGAGCAGTACTTC.

The chain employs TRBV5-5 and TRBJ2-7; D perhaps matches TRBD1 (6 bases). V shed 0 bases and J shed 2 bases, with 9 bases lying between them. Germline V lookup: CDR1 SGHKS, CDR2 YYEKEE (reference sequence). The CDR3 consists of 14 residues. The CDR3 DNA sequence: TGTGCCAGCAGCTTGGTCGGGACACCCTACGAGCAGTACTTC. Encoded protein: CASSLVGTPYEQYF.

This clonotype was observed many times. The rearrangement joins TRBV20-1 to TRBJ1-1; unclear D gene. The V end lost 1 base, the J end lost 6 bases, and 12 bases lay between the germline ends. This CDR3 region has 13 residues. Germline-derived CDR1 and CDR2 are DFQATT and SNEGSKA (reference sequence). The CDR3 loop is CSARGWGWAEAFF. CDR3 in DNA: TGCAGTGCTAGAGGTTGGGGATGGGCTGAAGCTTTCTTT.

This clonotype is medium-sized by share. CDR3 sequence reads: CASSPDSYYGYTF. CDR3 bases: TGTGCCAGCAGCCCCGACAGTTACTATGGCTACACCTTC. V gene TRBV12-3 or TRBV12-4 combines with J gene TRBJ1-2; possible D gene TRBD1, 5 bases. This CDR3 is built from 13 residues. V was trimmed by 6 bases and J by 3 bases, leaving 11 bases between them.

This clonotype has ten or more counts. This sequence joins TRBV3-1 and TRBJ1-5; the match to TRBD1 covers 7 bases. CDR1 and CDR2 (germline): LGHDT, YNNKEL (reference sequence). This CDR3 has 13 residues. Trimming took 2 bases from V and 7 from J; bases not matched to a gene: 2. Written as DNA, the CDR3 is TGTGCCAGCAGCCAAACAGGGGAGCAGCCCCAGCATTTT. It is translated as CASSQTGEQPQHF.

This clonotype has at least ten counts. The chain couples TRBV29-1 to TRBJ1-1; TRBD1 matches at 8 bases. Germline trimming cut 5 bases from V and 4 bases from J; bases unmatched to any gene: 6. Germline CDR1 and CDR2: SQVTM and ANQGSEA. The CDR3 extends over 13 amino acids. CDR3 sequence: CSVTITGGTEAFF. As DNA, the CDR3 is TGCAGCGTTACCATAACAGGGGGCACTGAAGCTTTCTTT.

This clonotype showed up many times. The V call is TRBV28, the J call TRBJ1-6; D call uncertain. Deletions cut 3 bases from V and 3 bases from J, with 6 bases between. CDR1 and CDR2 (germline): MDHEN, SYDVKM. This CDR3 comprises 14 residues. The CDR3 is CASSFRFYNSPLHF. The CDR3 DNA reads TGTGCCAGCAGTTTCCGATTCTATAATTCACCCCTCCACTTT.

This clonotype was observed many times. V usage is TRBV5-1 and J usage is TRBJ2-2; D not certain. Germline V gene lookup returns CDR1 SGHRS and CDR2 YFSETQ. The germline V and J ends were trimmed by 6 bases and 0 bases, with 12 bases remaining between them. The CDR3 is 15 amino acids. CDR3 DNA: TGCGCCAGCACCCTCGGGCGCACGAACACCGGGGAGCTGTTTTTT. Its translation is CASTLGRTNTGELFF.

The table lists this clonotype with many counts. This rearrangement joins TRBV10-3 to TRBJ2-3; possible D gene TRBD2, 5 bases. The CDR3 sequence is 13 residues long. V was cut by 8 bases and J by 1 base, with 10 bases left in between. Germline V gene lookup returns CDR1 ENHRY and CDR2 SYGVKD. The DNA of the CDR3 is TGTGCCATCGGAGGTTACGGCACAGATACGCAGTATTTT. Amino acid sequence: CAIGGYGTDTQYF.

The sample holds many counts of this clonotype. V is TRBV4-3 and J is TRBJ2-3, with no clear D. The germline gives CDR1 LGHNA, CDR2 YSLEER. The CDR3 runs 14 residues. V lost 0 bases and J lost 5, with 9 bases in between. CDR3 nucleotide sequence: TGCGCCAGCAGCCAAGATAATACGGGAGATACGCAGTATTTT. Its translation: CASSQDNTGDTQYF.

The sample holds many counts of this clonotype. The V and J genes are TRBV18 and TRBJ1-1; 7 bases map to TRBD1. The CDR3 extends over 11 amino acids. In germline, CDR1 is KGHSH, CDR2 LQKENI. V gave up 3 bases and J gave up 8 bases; unmatched junction bases: 0. CDR3: CASSPGQEAFF. In DNA, the CDR3 is TGTGCCAGCTCACCGGGACAGGAAGCTTTCTTT. The full variable domain, in which reference TRBV18 and TRBJ1-1 provide the parts outside the CDR3, is NAGVMQNPRHLVRRRGQEARLRCSPMKGHSHVYWYRQLPEEGLKFMVYLQKENIIDESGMPKERFSAEFPKEGPSILRIQQVVRGDSAAYFCASSPGQEAFFGQGTRLTVV.

This clonotype was detected many times. This chain links TRBV6-6 with TRBJ2-3, with D tentatively TRBD1 (5 bases). The CDR3 length is 16 residues. Trimming took 6 bases from V and 0 from J, leaving 16 bases between them. Germline V gene lookup returns CDR1 MNHNY and CDR2 SVGAGI (reference sequence). In nucleotides, the CDR3 is TGTGCCAGCAGCCTGAGGACATTTTCTAGCACAGATACGCAGTATTTT. Translating gives CASSLRTFSSTDTQYF.

In its sample, this clonotype ranks as medium-sized. V gene TRBV5-1 combines with J gene TRBJ1-6; no clear D. CDR1 is SGHRS, CDR2 YFSETQ, per germline. The CDR3 contains 16 residues. Trimming cost V 0 bases and J 7 bases, with 14 bases left between them. The CDR3 protein is CASSLDGGARNSPLHF. In DNA, the CDR3 is TGCGCCAGCAGCTTGGATGGAGGAGCGAGGAATTCACCCCTCCACTTT.